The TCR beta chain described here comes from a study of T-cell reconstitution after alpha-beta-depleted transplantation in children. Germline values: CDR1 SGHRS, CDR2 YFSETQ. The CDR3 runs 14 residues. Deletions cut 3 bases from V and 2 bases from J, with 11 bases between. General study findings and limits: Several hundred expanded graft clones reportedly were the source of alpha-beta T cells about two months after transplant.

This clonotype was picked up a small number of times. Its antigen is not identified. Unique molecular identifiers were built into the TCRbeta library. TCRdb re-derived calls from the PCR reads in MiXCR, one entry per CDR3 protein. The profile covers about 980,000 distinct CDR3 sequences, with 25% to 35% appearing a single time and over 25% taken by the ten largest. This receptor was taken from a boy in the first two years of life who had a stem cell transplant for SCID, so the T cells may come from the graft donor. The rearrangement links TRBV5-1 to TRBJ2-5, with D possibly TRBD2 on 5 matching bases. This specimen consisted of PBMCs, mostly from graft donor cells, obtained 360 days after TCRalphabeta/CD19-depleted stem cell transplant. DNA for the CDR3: TGCGCCAGCAGCTACGGACTGATGCAAGAGACCCAGTACTTC. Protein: CASSYGLMQETQYF.